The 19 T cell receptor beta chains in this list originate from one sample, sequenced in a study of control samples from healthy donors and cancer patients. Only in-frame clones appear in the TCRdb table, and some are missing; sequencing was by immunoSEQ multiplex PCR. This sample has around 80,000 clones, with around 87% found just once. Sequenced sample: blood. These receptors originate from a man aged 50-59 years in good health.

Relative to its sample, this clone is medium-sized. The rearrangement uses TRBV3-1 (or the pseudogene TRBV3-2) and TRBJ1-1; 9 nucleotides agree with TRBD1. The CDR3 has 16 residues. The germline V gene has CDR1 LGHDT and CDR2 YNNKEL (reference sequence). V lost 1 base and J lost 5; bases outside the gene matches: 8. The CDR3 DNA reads TGTGCCAGCAGCCAAGTTCGTTGGGGACAGGGAACTGAAGCTTTCTTT. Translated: CASSQVRWGQGTEAFF.

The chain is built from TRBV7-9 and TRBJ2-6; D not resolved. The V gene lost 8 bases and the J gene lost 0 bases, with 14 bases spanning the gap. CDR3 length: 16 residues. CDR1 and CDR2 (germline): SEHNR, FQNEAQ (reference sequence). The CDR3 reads CASLKIESSGANVLTF. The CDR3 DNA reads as TGTGCCAGCCTGAAGATCGAAAGCTCTGGGGCCAACGTCCTGACTTTC.

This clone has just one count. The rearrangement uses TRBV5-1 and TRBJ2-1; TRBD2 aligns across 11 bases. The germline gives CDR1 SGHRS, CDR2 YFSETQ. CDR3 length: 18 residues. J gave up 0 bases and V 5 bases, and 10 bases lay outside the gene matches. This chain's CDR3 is CASSAPTSGASSYNEQFF. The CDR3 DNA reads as TGCGCCAGCAGTGCTCCGACTAGCGGGGCTAGCTCCTACAATGAGCAGTTCTTC.

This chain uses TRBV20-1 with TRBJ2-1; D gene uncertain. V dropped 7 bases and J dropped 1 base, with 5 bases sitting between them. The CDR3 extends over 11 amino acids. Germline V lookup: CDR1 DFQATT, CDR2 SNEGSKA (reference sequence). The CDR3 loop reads CSGQSYNEQFF. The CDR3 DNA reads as TGCAGTGGCCAATCCTACAATGAGCAGTTCTTC.

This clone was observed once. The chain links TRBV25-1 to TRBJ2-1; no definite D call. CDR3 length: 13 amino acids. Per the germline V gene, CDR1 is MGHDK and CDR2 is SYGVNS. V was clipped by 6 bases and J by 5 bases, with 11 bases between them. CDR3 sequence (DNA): TGTGCCAGCAGCGCATGGAGCGACAATGAGCAGTTCTTC. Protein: CASSAWSDNEQFF.

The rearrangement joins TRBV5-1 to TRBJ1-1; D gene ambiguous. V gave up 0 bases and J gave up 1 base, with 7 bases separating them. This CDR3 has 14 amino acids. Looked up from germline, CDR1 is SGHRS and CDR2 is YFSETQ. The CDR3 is CASSLDGENTEAFF. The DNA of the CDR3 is TGCGCCAGCAGCTTGGATGGGGAGAACACTGAAGCTTTCTTT.

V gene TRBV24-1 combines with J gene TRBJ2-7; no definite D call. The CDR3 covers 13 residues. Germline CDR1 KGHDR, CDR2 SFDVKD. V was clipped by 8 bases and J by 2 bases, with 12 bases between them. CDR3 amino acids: CATTGERPYEQYV. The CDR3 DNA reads TGTGCCACCACTGGGGAAAGACCCTACGAGCAGTACGTC.

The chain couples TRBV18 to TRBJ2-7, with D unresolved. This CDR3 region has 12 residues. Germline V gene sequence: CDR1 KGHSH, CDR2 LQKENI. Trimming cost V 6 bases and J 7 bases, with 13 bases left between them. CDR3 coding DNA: TGTGCCAGCTCCGCGAGTAGTGGAGAGCAGTACGTC. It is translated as CASSASSGEQYV.

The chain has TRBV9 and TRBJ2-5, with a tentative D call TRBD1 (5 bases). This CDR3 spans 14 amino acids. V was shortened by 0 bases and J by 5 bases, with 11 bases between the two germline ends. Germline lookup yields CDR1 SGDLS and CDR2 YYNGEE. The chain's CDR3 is CASSVAGQGETQYF. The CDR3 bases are TGTGCCAGCAGCGTAGCAGGCCAGGGCGAGACCCAGTACTTC.

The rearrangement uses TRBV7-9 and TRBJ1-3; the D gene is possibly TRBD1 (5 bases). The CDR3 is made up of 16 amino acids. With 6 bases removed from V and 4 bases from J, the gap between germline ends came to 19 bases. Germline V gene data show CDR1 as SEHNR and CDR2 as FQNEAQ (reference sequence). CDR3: CASRLAMGVGGNTIYF. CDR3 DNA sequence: TGTGCCAGCAGGCTAGCGATGGGGGTAGGAGGAAACACCATATATTTT.

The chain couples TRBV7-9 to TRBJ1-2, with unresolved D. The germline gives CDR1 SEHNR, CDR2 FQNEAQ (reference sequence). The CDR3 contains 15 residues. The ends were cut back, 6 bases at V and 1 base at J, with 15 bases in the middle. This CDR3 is CASSSTDGLNYGYTF. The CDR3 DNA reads TGTGCCAGCAGTTCCACTGACGGGCTTAACTATGGCTACACCTTC.

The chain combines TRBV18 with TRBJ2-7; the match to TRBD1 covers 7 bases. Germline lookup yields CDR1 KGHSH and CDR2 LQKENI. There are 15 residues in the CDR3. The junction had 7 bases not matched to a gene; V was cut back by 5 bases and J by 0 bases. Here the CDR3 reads CASSTRDSRSYEQYF. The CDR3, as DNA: TGTGCCAGCTCAACTAGGGACAGCCGCTCCTACGAGCAGTACTTC.

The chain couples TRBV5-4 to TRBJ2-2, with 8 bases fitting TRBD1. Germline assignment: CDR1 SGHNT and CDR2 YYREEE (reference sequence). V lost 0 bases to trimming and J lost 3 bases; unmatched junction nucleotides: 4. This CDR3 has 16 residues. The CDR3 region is CASSLAPTGDTGELFF. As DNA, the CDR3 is TGTGCCAGCAGCTTGGCCCCGACAGGGGACACCGGGGAGCTGTTTTTT.

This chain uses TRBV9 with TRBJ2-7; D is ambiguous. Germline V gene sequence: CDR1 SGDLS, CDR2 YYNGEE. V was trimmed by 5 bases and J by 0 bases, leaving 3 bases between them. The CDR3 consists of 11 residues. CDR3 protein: CASSSSYEQYF. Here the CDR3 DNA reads TGTGCCAGCAGTAGCTCCTACGAGCAGTACTTC.

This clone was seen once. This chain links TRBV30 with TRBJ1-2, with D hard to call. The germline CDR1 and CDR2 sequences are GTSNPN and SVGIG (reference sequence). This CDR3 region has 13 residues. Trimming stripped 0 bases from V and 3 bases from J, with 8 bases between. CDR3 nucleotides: TGTGCCTGGAGTGTACAGACGTACTATGGCTACACCTTC. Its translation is CAWSVQTYYGYTF.

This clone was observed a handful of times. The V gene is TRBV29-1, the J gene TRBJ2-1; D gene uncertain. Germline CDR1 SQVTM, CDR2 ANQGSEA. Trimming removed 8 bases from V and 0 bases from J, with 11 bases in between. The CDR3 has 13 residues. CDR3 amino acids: CSFWTYSYNEQFF. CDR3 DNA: TGCAGCTTTTGGACCTACTCCTACAATGAGCAGTTCTTC.

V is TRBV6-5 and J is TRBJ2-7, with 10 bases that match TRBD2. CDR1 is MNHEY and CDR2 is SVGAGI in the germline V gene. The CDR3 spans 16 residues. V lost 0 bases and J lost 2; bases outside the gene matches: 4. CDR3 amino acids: CASSYSILAGAYEQYF. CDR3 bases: TGTGCCAGCAGTTACTCGATCCTAGCGGGAGCCTACGAGCAGTACTTC.

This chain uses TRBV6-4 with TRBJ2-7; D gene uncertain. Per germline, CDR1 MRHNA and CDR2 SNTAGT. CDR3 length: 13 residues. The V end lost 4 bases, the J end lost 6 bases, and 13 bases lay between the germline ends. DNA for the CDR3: TGTGCCAGCAGTGCAGAAGTGTCGCGCGAGCAGTACTTC. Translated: CASSAEVSREQYF.

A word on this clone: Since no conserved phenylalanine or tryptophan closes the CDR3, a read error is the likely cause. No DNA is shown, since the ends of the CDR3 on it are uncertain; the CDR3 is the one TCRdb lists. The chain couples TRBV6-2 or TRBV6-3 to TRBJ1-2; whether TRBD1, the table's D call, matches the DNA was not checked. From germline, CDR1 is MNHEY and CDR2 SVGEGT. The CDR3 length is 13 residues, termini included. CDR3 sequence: CASSSNDRAGARI.